A selection of T cell receptor beta chains follows, all from one sample in a study of molecular identifiers for immune sequencing clone quantification. MiXCR, run by TCRdb on the PCR reads, gives a single entry per CDR3 protein. The table shows around 470,000 distinct CDR3 sequences, with roughly 26% occurring only once. The sample comprised naive CD8+ T cells from blood, with Jurkat cell RNA spiked in. Source of these receptors: a human donor in good health. Some libraries in this study had Jurkat cell RNA spiked in. Both conserved end residues are part of each CDR3. Fields, in order: clone size, V gene, CDR3 protein. Clone size is given for some rows only: seen once, a few or many times, or a class if the clone is expanded.

>few|TRBV28
CASSAARGYSYEQYF
>many|TRBV27
CASSLSVTTAQHF
>-|TRBV9
CASSVGGAMTYEQYF
>-|TRBV9
CASNTETQYF
>-|TRBV4-1
CASSFRLAGSDEQYF
>few|TRBV14
CASSYNIGSPQHF
>-|TRBV6-1
CASRTGASGRPYEQYF
>-|TRBV29-1
CSVEGGHSSYNEQFF
>few|TRBV12-3/TRBV12-4
CASSLVGRELFF
>many|TRBV27
CASSTSGVFYEQYF
>many|TRBV4-1
CASSQVDSVAKPQYF
>-|TRBV19
CASSMKWDINEKLFF
>many|TRBV12-3/TRBV12-4
CASSSQGLSSYEQYF
>many|TRBV6-6
CASRPDRSYEQYF
>few|TRBV20-1
CSAGGQGIYEQYF
>many|TRBV11-2
CASSLDTNTEAFF
>-|TRBV29-1
CSVPGGENTGGLFF
>-|TRBV7-9
CASSLGGGATNAFF
>many|TRBV30
CAWSVTGLAGELFF
>few|TRBV19
CASSKSTGELFF
>many|TRBV2
CASSEPGLAYEQYF
>few|TRBV27
CASRGRGQFF
>-|TRBV19
CASSGRQGTLSNTEAFF
>-|TRBV27
CASSLLSGDYGYTF
>many|TRBV7-9
CASSPRQGAWNEQFF
>-|TRBV6-8
CASSYSWRQPKESPDTPYF
>many|TRBV4-3
CASSQGTGSPYEQYF
>few|TRBV30
CAWSDLRHSYNEQFF
>-|TRBV19
CASSLTPAEQYF
>-|TRBV28
CASSRGDRSWYEQYF
>-|TRBV28
CASRRLAGPQETQYF
>-|TRBV6-2/TRBV6-3
CASSRRDHPNEQFF
>-|TRBV5-1
CASSLGQGALDEQFF
>few|TRBV6-2/TRBV6-3
CASSWTGTRLYEQYF
>-|TRBV7-9
CASAVLAGVGTDTQYF
>-|TRBV4-1
CASSPGGQGHLYGYTF
>-|TRBV27
CASSFSTYSNQPQHF
>-|TRBV20-1
CSASFRLAGQTYEQYF
>few|TRBV5-6
CASSLGVTSNQPQHF
>many|TRBV11-2
CASSGDWSMNTEAFF
>-|TRBV19
CASSTSGPYNEQFF
>few|TRBV12-3/TRBV12-4
CASSLLAAGPGYTF
>few|TRBV28
CASSLDRNGDEQFF
>many|TRBV20-1
CSARGGRGNQPQHF
>few|TRBV4-2
CASSQVEVDRLSIDTQYF
>-|TRBV6-6
CASSYGQQPPDYTF
>-|TRBV2
CASKGGQEMYYGYTF